A single sample is the source of the 20 T cell receptor beta chains below, sequenced in a study of T cells in tuberculosis. TCRdb's copy holds only in-frame clones and misses some; the assay was immunoSEQ multiplex PCR. The sample consists of over 30,000 clones, 93% of them appearing once. The sample's time point: new active TB diagnosis, blood taken before or within 7 days of starting treatment. The source was PBMCs, collected at tuberculosis diagnosis. The receptors originated from an adult with tuberculosis.

The chain combines TRBV12-5 with TRBJ1-2; D unresolved. This CDR3 contains 13 residues. From germline, CDR1 is LGHNT and CDR2 FRNRAP. Trimming stripped 8 bases from V and 5 bases from J, with 15 bases between. CDR3 in amino acids: CASQGLRGYGYTF. CDR3 nucleotides: TGTGCTAGTCAAGGGCTTCGCGGGTATGGCTACACCTTC.

The rearrangement joins TRBV27 to TRBJ2-2; TRBD2 agrees at 9 bases. Germline CDR1 and CDR2: MNHEY and SMNVEV (reference sequence). V was pared by 8 bases and J by 4 bases, with 5 bases of the junction left unmatched. The CDR3 length is 14 residues. CDR3 in DNA: TGTGCCAGCTCGTTAGCGGGGGTCACCGGGGAGCTGTTTTTT. Translated: CASSLAGVTGELFF.

V gene TRBV6-1 combines with J gene TRBJ2-5, with 10 positions matching TRBD1. After removal of 7 bases from V and 4 bases from J, the junction contained 9 bases not matched to a gene. Germline-derived CDR1 and CDR2 are MNHNS and SASEGT. The length of the CDR3 is 15 residues. Written as DNA, the CDR3 is TGTGCCAGCATCCGAGACAGGGGGCTCGGAGAGACCCAGTACTTC. Its translation: CASIRDRGLGETQYF.

V and J are TRBV19 and TRBJ2-2; D possibly corresponds to TRBD1 (6 bases). The V gene's germline CDR1 is LNHDA and CDR2 SQIVND (reference sequence). The CDR3 length is 12 residues. The ends were cut back, 3 bases at V and 11 bases at J, with 10 bases in the middle. In nucleotides, the CDR3 is TGTGCCAGTAGTATGGCAGGGGCTGAGCTGTTTTTT. It translates to CASSMAGAELFF. Full variable domain (remainder filled in from reference TRBV19 and TRBJ2-2): DGGITQSPKYLFRKEGQNVTLSCEQNLNHDAMYWYRQDPGQGLRLIYYSQIVNDFQKGDIAEGYSVSREKKESFPLTVTSAQKNPTAFYLCASSMAGAELFFGEGSRLTVL.

The V call is TRBV5-4, the J call TRBJ2-3; D remains ambiguous. Trimming stripped 0 bases from V and 0 bases from J, with 5 bases between. The V gene's germline CDR1 is SGHNT and CDR2 YYREEE (reference sequence). The CDR3 spans 14 residues. The CDR3 sequence is CASSLARSTDTQYF. CDR3 DNA: TGTGCCAGCAGCTTGGCCAGAAGCACAGATACGCAGTATTTT.

The gene calls are TRBV11-2 and TRBJ2-3; D is unresolved. The CDR3 contains 13 residues. V lost 5 bases and J 4 bases, leaving 10 bases between the germline ends. The germline V gene has CDR1 SGHAT and CDR2 FQNNGV. The CDR3 DNA follows: TGTGCCAGCAGCCCCCAGCGAGCAGATACGCAGTATTTT. This sequence encodes CASSPQRADTQYF. Looking up the rest from reference TRBV11-2 and TRBJ2-3 gives the full variable domain: EAGVAQSPRYKIIEKRQSVAFWCNPISGHATLYWYQQILGQGPKLLIQFQNNGVVDDSQLPKDRFSAERLKGVDSTLKIQPAKLEDSAVYLCASSPQRADTQYFGPGTRLTVL.

The count of this clone is one. The V and J genes are TRBV9 and TRBJ2-7, with 13 positions matching TRBD2. This CDR3 is built from 17 residues. CDR1 and CDR2 from the germline V gene are SGDLS and YYNGEE. V lost 0 bases to trimming and J lost 0 bases; unmatched junction nucleotides: 3. The CDR3 spells CASSVGTSGSGSYEQYF. DNA for the CDR3: TGTGCCAGCAGCGTAGGGACTAGCGGGAGCGGCTCCTACGAGCAGTACTTC.

CDR3 region: CSVTGQGNTEAFF. The CDR3 bases are TGCAGCGTTACCGGACAGGGAAACACTGAAGCTTTCTTT. The chain uses TRBV29-1 and TRBJ1-1, with 8 positions matching TRBD1. This CDR3 has 13 amino acids. Germline values: CDR1 SQVTM, CDR2 ANQGSEA. V lost 5 bases and J lost 2; bases outside the gene matches: 4. The variable domain in full, with the rest retrieved from reference TRBV29-1 and TRBJ1-1, is SAVISQKPSRDICQRGTSLTIQCQVDSQVTMMFWYRQQPGQSLTLIATANQGSEATYESGFVIDKFPISRPNLTFSTLTVSNMSPEDSSIYLCSVTGQGNTEAFFGQGTRLTVV.

The chain links TRBV2 to TRBJ2-1; TRBD1 matches 7 bases. Trimming at V came to 5 bases and at J to 0 bases, leaving 4 bases not matched to a gene. CDR1 and CDR2 from the germline V gene are SNHLY and FYNNEI. This CDR3 contains 15 residues. Here the CDR3 DNA reads TGTGCCAGCAGTCGACAGGGTGGCTCCTACAATGAGCAGTTCTTC. It yields the protein CASSRQGGSYNEQFF.

In its sample, this clone is medium-sized. The V gene is TRBV27, the J gene TRBJ1-2; 8 nucleotides agree with TRBD1. The V segment lost 3 bases and the J segment 8 bases; nucleotides outside the gene matches: 5. CDR1 is MNHEY and CDR2 is SMNVEV in the germline V gene (reference sequence). This CDR3 is 13 amino acids long. CDR3 sequence: CASSLYRGYGYTF. CDR3 DNA: TGTGCCAGCAGTTTGTACAGGGGGTACGGCTACACCTTC.

CDR3 residues: CASSQDFQGSGAGNTIYF. CDR3 bases: TGCGCCAGCAGCCAAGATTTTCAGGGGTCCGGTGCTGGAAACACCATATATTTT. This chain uses TRBV4-1 with TRBJ1-3; possible D gene TRBD1, 6 bases. Germline CDR1 MGHRA, CDR2 YSYEKL. Trimming took off 0 bases at V and 2 bases at J, with 17 bases between the two ends. The CDR3 length is 18 residues.

The V call is TRBV2, the J call TRBJ1-3; 11 nucleotides agree with TRBD1. Trimming took 4 bases from V and 4 from J; bases not matched to a gene: 3. The CDR3 loop spans 15 amino acids. From germline, CDR1 is SNHLY and CDR2 FYNNEI. The CDR3 region is CASSVDRGLGNTIYF. The CDR3 DNA follows: TGTGCCAGCAGTGTGGACAGGGGGCTAGGAAACACCATATATTTT. The full variable domain, in which reference TRBV2 and TRBJ1-3 provide the parts outside the CDR3, is EPEVTQTPSHQVTQMGQEVILRCVPISNHLYFYWYRQILGQKVEFLVSFYNNEISEKSEIFDDQFSVERPDGSNFTLKIRSTKLEDSAMYFCASSVDRGLGNTIYFGEGSWLTVV.

The gene calls are TRBV5-1 and TRBJ2-3, with D perhaps TRBD2 (7 bases). V was trimmed by 3 bases and J by 4 bases, leaving 12 bases between them. This CDR3 has 14 residues. Germline V gene lookup returns CDR1 SGHRS and CDR2 YFSETQ. The CDR3 loop is CASSSRGGPDTQYF. DNA for the CDR3: TGCGCCAGCAGCTCAAGGGGGGGCCCAGATACGCAGTATTTT.

The CDR3 DNA reads TGCAGCGTTGAAGATGGGACAGCCCGGTACGAGCAGTACTTC. Translated: CSVEDGTARYEQYF. The chain joins TRBV29-1 to TRBJ2-7, with TRBD1 matching over 7 bases. CDR3 length: 14 residues. The germline CDR1 and CDR2 sequences are SQVTM and ANQGSEA. After removal of 0 bases from V and 4 bases from J, the junction contained 6 bases not matched to a gene.

This rearrangement joins TRBV27 to TRBJ1-2, with 7 bases aligning to TRBD1. CDR3 length equals 16 residues. V shed 0 bases and J 3 bases; nucleotides not matched to a gene: 7. Germline V gene sequence: CDR1 MNHEY, CDR2 SMNVEV (reference sequence). The CDR3 here is CASSLSMTGTDYGYTF. DNA of the CDR3: TGTGCCAGCAGTTTATCGATGACAGGGACCGACTATGGCTACACCTTC.

The chain joins TRBV7-2 to TRBJ2-7, with TRBD2 matching 12 bases. Trimming took 1 base from V and 9 from J; bases not matched to a gene: 4. From germline, CDR1 is SGHTA and CDR2 FQGNSA. CDR3 length equals 14 residues. This CDR3 reads CASSLESSGRGQYF. DNA of the CDR3: TGTGCCAGCAGCTTAGAGTCTAGCGGGAGGGGGCAGTACTTC.

The genes are TRBV6-5 and TRBJ1-6; the match to TRBD1 covers 9 bases. CDR1 is MNHEY and CDR2 is SVGAGI in the germline V gene. The CDR3 consists of 16 residues. V dropped 3 bases and J dropped 6; count of bases not matched to a gene: 6. The CDR3 region is CASSYVGDRVNSPLHF. In nucleotides, the CDR3 is TGTGCCAGCAGTTATGTCGGGGACAGGGTTAATTCACCCCTCCACTTT.

V and J are TRBV19 and TRBJ2-3; D is possibly TRBD2 (6 bases). V shed 6 bases and J shed 3 bases, with 16 bases lying between them. The CDR3 covers 15 residues. Germline V gene sequence: CDR1 LNHDA, CDR2 SQIVND (reference sequence). For the CDR3, the DNA is TGTGCCAGTAGCAAGACTAGAACTCCGACAGATACGCAGTATTTT. Amino acids: CASSKTRTPTDTQYF. The full variable domain, with the rest looked up from reference TRBV19 and TRBJ2-3, is DGGITQSPKYLFRKEGQNVTLSCEQNLNHDAMYWYRQDPGQGLRLIYYSQIVNDFQKGDIAEGYSVSREKKESFPLTVTSAQKNPTAFYLCASSKTRTPTDTQYFGPGTRLTVL.

This clone is a singleton in its sample. This rearrangement joins TRBV5-1 to TRBJ2-5, with TRBD2 as a possible D gene (5 bases). V was trimmed by 6 bases and J by 4 bases, leaving 13 bases between them. The CDR3 totals 13 residues. Per the germline V gene, CDR1 is SGHRS and CDR2 is YFSETQ. DNA of the CDR3: TGCGCCAGCAACCTAGGGAGCGGAGAGACCCAGTACTTC. Translating gives CASNLGSGETQYF.

The V and J genes are TRBV15 and TRBJ1-1; D is unclear. Trimming removed 8 bases from V and 5 bases from J, with 9 bases in between. Per germline, CDR1 LNHNV and CDR2 YYDKDF (reference sequence). This CDR3 contains 11 residues. CDR3 DNA: TGTGCCACCCGGAGTTCAACTGAAGCTTTCTTT. It is translated as CATRSSTEAFF.